A selection of T cell receptor beta chains follows, all from one sample in a study of Ad26.COV2.S vaccination and SARS-CoV-2 variants. The protocol was immunoSEQ multiplex PCR, while the TCRdb copy is restricted to in-frame clones and leaves out a portion. This table has just over 350,000 clones, about 90% appearing once. The sequences come from peripheral blood, collected after recovery from COVID-19. The receptors were gathered from a human donor who had recovered from COVID-19. Both conserved end residues are part of each CDR3. Each record gives: clone size, J gene, V gene, CDR3 length, D gene, CDR3 DNA, CDR3 protein. A D gene is named only where the DNA matches it firmly. Expanded clones are given a class, and other clones once, few, many or no size at all.

size: NA; J: TRBJ2-2; V: TRBV5-6; length: 14; D: NA; DNA: TGTGCCAGCAGCTTTACCGGGCGCAGCGGGGAGCTGTTTTTT; CDR3: CASSFTGRSGELFF
size: once; J: TRBJ2-1; V: TRBV18; length: 13; D: NA; DNA: TGTGCCAGCTCATCCCGACGGGGCAATGAGCAGTTCTTC; CDR3: CASSSRRGNEQFF
size: NA; J: TRBJ1-2; V: TRBV6-5; length: 14; D: TRBD1; DNA: TGTGCCAGCGCAAGGAGACAGGGGATCTATGGCTACACCTTC; CDR3: CASARRQGIYGYTF
size: NA; J: TRBJ2-5; V: TRBV5-5; length: 15; D: NA; DNA: TGTGCCAGCAGCTTGGCGGGCAGGGTACTGGAGACCCAGTACTTC; CDR3: CASSLAGRVLETQYF
size: few; J: TRBJ2-1; V: TRBV7-3; length: 15; D: NA; DNA: TGTGCCAGCAGCTCCGACCGGAGCTCCTACAATGAGCAGTTCTTC; CDR3: CASSSDRSSYNEQFF
size: NA; J: TRBJ1-5; V: TRBV5-5; length: 15; D: NA; DNA: TGTGCCAGCAGCTTGGAAGGGCAGGCACCACTGCCCCAGCATTTT; CDR3: CASSLEGQAPLPQHF
size: once; J: TRBJ2-7; V: TRBV7-9; length: 15; D: NA; DNA: TGTGCCAGCAGCCGGGGGGCGTTAGGAACCTACGAGCAGTACTTC; CDR3: CASSRGALGTYEQYF
size: few; J: TRBJ2-7; V: TRBV7-3; length: 13; D: TRBD2; DNA: TGTGCCAGCAGCTTTCAGGGAGGGTACGAGCAGTACTTC; CDR3: CASSFQGGYEQYF
size: NA; J: TRBJ2-2; V: TRBV24-1; length: 17; D: NA; DNA: TGTGCCACCATCGGACACAATCACGGCCCTAACACCGGGGAGCTGTTTTTT; CDR3: CATIGHNHGPNTGELFF
size: NA; J: TRBJ2-3; V: TRBV5-1; length: 14; D: NA; DNA: TGCGCCAGCAGCTTGGGACAGATCACAGATACGCAGTATTTT; CDR3: CASSLGQITDTQYF
size: NA; J: TRBJ2-5; V: TRBV5-1; length: 15; D: NA; DNA: TGCGCCAGCAGCTTAAACCCCGGGGGCCAAGAGACCCAGTACTTC; CDR3: CASSLNPGGQETQYF
size: NA; J: TRBJ1-1; V: TRBV27; length: 14; D: TRBD1; DNA: TGTGCCAGCAGTCCGAGGGACAGGGGAACTGAAGCTTTCTTT; CDR3: CASSPRDRGTEAFF
size: NA; J: TRBJ1-1; V: TRBV18; length: 13; D: NA; DNA: TGTGCCAGCTCACCAAGGGGGGGGGATGAAGCTTTCTTT; CDR3: CASSPRGGDEAFF
size: few; J: TRBJ1-2; V: TRBV7-9; length: 15; D: NA; DNA: TGTGCCAGCAGCCAACCTGATCAGGGCGGCTATGGCTACACCTTC; CDR3: CASSQPDQGGYGYTF
size: NA; J: TRBJ1-6; V: TRBV14; length: 21; D: TRBD1; DNA: TGTGCCAGCAGCCACACCGAAGAGAATGGGTGGACAGGGTTCTATAATTCACCCCTCCACTTT; CDR3: CASSHTEENGWTGFYNSPLHF
size: NA; J: TRBJ2-1; V: TRBV10-1; length: 16; D: TRBD2; DNA: TGCGCCAGCAGCCCTAACCTAGCGGGGCCTTCCAATGAGCAGTTCTTC; CDR3: CASSPNLAGPSNEQFF
size: NA; J: TRBJ2-7; V: TRBV7-8; length: 13; D: NA; DNA: TGTGCCAGCAGCTCACTACAGGGTTGGGGAGAGTACTTC; CDR3: CASSSLQGWGEYF
size: NA; J: TRBJ1-1; V: TRBV6-2/TRBV6-3; length: 15; D: NA; DNA: TGTGCCAGCAGTTACGCCCCGACAGTGAACACTGAAGCTTTCTTT; CDR3: CASSYAPTVNTEAFF
size: once; J: TRBJ2-3; V: TRBV6-5; length: 13; D: NA; DNA: TGTGCCAGCAACGGCGCAAGCACAGATACGCAGTATTTT; CDR3: CASNGASTDTQYF
size: NA; J: TRBJ2-5; V: TRBV7-2; length: 14; D: NA; DNA: TGTGCCAGCAGCGACAGTTGGGGGAAAGAGACCCAGTACTTC; CDR3: CASSDSWGKETQYF
size: NA; J: TRBJ2-7; V: TRBV12-3/TRBV12-4; length: 13; D: TRBD1; DNA: TGTGCCAGCAGTTTAACAGGGGTGGGCGAGCAGTACTTC; CDR3: CASSLTGVGEQYF
size: NA; J: TRBJ1-3; V: TRBV7-2; length: 13; D: NA; DNA: TGTGCCAGCAGACAGGGCGGAGGAAACACCATATATTTT; CDR3: CASRQGGGNTIYF
size: once; J: TRBJ2-3; V: TRBV15; length: 14; D: NA; DNA: TGTGCCACCAGCAGCCCAGGTGACACAGATACGCAGTATTTT; CDR3: CATSSPGDTDTQYF
size: NA; J: TRBJ1-5; V: TRBV4-3; length: 15; D: NA; DNA: TGCGCCAGCAGCCAAGATGGGACATACAATCAGCCCCAGCATTTT; CDR3: CASSQDGTYNQPQHF
size: NA; J: TRBJ1-5; V: TRBV15; length: 13; D: TRBD1; DNA: TGTGCCGCTTCCCAGGGGGCAGTTCAGCCCCAGCATTTT; CDR3: CAASQGAVQPQHF
size: few; J: TRBJ1-6; V: TRBV6-2/TRBV6-3; length: 15; D: NA; DNA: TGTGCCAGCAGTTACTCGGCCAGCCCTATTTCACCCCTCCACTTT; CDR3: CASSYSASPISPLHF
size: NA; J: TRBJ1-6; V: TRBV4-1; length: 14; D: NA; DNA: TGCGCCAGCAGTCGGGGACCTGGGGGTTCACCCCTCCACTTT; CDR3: CASSRGPGGSPLHF
size: NA; J: TRBJ2-7; V: TRBV2; length: 15; D: TRBD2; DNA: TGTGCCAGCAGTGACCCCCCTGCGGGGGACTACGAGCAGTACTTC; CDR3: CASSDPPAGDYEQYF
size: NA; J: TRBJ2-7; V: TRBV14; length: 19; D: NA; DNA: TGTGCCAGCAGCCAAGCCCCTCCTGGGAGGTCCACGGGCTCCTACGAGCAGTACTTC; CDR3: CASSQAPPGRSTGSYEQYF
size: NA; J: TRBJ2-1; V: TRBV25-1; length: 14; D: TRBD1; DNA: TGTGCCAGCAGTCCGTGGGACAGGGAGGGTGAGCAGTTCTTC; CDR3: CASSPWDREGEQFF
size: NA; J: TRBJ1-2; V: TRBV5-1; length: 14; D: TRBD1; DNA: TGCGCCAGCAGCCGGGACAGGGAAGAGAGTGGCTACACCTTC; CDR3: CASSRDREESGYTF
size: NA; J: TRBJ1-6; V: TRBV11-2; length: 18; D: NA; DNA: TGTGCCAGCAGCTTAGCCGGGGGACAAGCCTTCTATAATTCACCCCTCCACTTT; CDR3: CASSLAGGQAFYNSPLHF
size: NA; J: TRBJ1-4; V: TRBV7-6; length: 12; D: NA; DNA: TGTGCCAGCAGTCTTAGGAACGAAAAACTGTTTTTT; CDR3: CASSLRNEKLFF
size: NA; J: TRBJ2-2; V: TRBV2; length: 15; D: NA; DNA: TGTGCCAGCAGTGCGGGGCGGGGAAGGACCGGGGAGCTGTTTTTT; CDR3: CASSAGRGRTGELFF
size: NA; J: TRBJ2-7; V: TRBV6-5; length: 13; D: NA; DNA: TGTGCCAGCAGCCCCCGTAATACCTACGAGCAGTACTTC; CDR3: CASSPRNTYEQYF
size: NA; J: TRBJ2-7; V: TRBV6-1; length: 16; D: NA; DNA: TGTGCCAGCAGTGATGACCAGTACTCTAGGGGGGGGGAGCAGTACTTC; CDR3: CASSDDQYSRGGEQYF
size: NA; J: TRBJ2-3; V: TRBV5-4; length: 16; D: TRBD1; DNA: TGTGCCAGCAGCCGCGGTACGGGACAGGGGACAGATACGCAGTATTTT; CDR3: CASSRGTGQGTDTQYF
size: few; J: TRBJ1-3; V: TRBV19; length: 13; D: NA; DNA: TGTGCCAGTAGTCCCAGCTCTGGAAACACCATATATTTT; CDR3: CASSPSSGNTIYF
size: once; J: TRBJ1-6; V: TRBV27; length: 13; D: TRBD1; DNA: TGTGCCAGCCGGACAGGGCCTAATTCACCCCTCCACTTT; CDR3: CASRTGPNSPLHF
size: NA; J: TRBJ1-5; V: TRBV3-1/TRBV3-2; length: 15; D: TRBD1; DNA: TGTGCCAGCAGCCACGGAGGGGGCCCAAATCAGCCCCAGCATTTT; CDR3: CASSHGGGPNQPQHF
size: NA; J: TRBJ1-2; V: TRBV19; length: 15; D: NA; DNA: TGTGCCAGTAGTATATCAGGGAACCTTAACTATGGCTACACCTTC; CDR3: CASSISGNLNYGYTF
size: NA; J: TRBJ2-1; V: TRBV19; length: 16; D: NA; DNA: TGTGCCAGTAATCCGAATGCTCCGGGACCATACAATGAGCAGTTCTTC; CDR3: CASNPNAPGPYNEQFF
size: NA; J: TRBJ2-7; V: TRBV15; length: 15; D: TRBD1; DNA: TGTGCCACCAGCAAAGGGACAGGGGGCAACTACGAGCAGTACTTC; CDR3: CATSKGTGGNYEQYF
size: NA; J: TRBJ2-1; V: TRBV6-1; length: 14; D: NA; DNA: TGTGCCAGCAGTGAATCCAGGGAGGTCGATGAGCAGTTCTTC; CDR3: CASSESREVDEQFF
size: NA; J: TRBJ2-5; V: TRBV6-1; length: 15; D: NA; DNA: TGTGCCAGCAGTGACACGGGACAACTTCAAGAGACCCAGTACTTC; CDR3: CASSDTGQLQETQYF
size: NA; J: TRBJ2-7; V: TRBV4-2; length: 12; D: NA; DNA: TGTGCCAGCAGCCCAGGGGGGGACGAGCAGTACTTC; CDR3: CASSPGGDEQYF
size: NA; J: TRBJ2-2; V: TRBV9; length: 13; D: NA; DNA: TGTGCCAGCAGTGGATCGGGCACCGGGGAGCTGTTTTTT; CDR3: CASSGSGTGELFF
size: NA; J: TRBJ2-5; V: TRBV5-4; length: 17; D: TRBD2; DNA: TGTGCCAGCAGCTTGCCGGGACTAGCGAGTAAGCTAGAGACCCAGTACTTC; CDR3: CASSLPGLASKLETQYF
size: NA; J: TRBJ2-1; V: TRBV7-9; length: 15; D: NA; DNA: TGTGCCAGCAGCCTGGATGAGGCGATCTACAATGAGCAGTTCTTC; CDR3: CASSLDEAIYNEQFF
size: NA; J: TRBJ1-5; V: TRBV6-2/TRBV6-3; length: 18; D: TRBD1; DNA: TGTGCCAGCAGTTACCAACGGGACAGGGGGTACAGCAATCAGCCCCAGCATTTT; CDR3: CASSYQRDRGYSNQPQHF
size: once; J: TRBJ2-1; V: TRBV11-2; length: 15; D: NA; DNA: TGTGCCAGCAGCTTAAGGACGGGACCGGGCAATGAGCAGTTCTTC; CDR3: CASSLRTGPGNEQFF
size: NA; J: TRBJ2-2; V: TRBV5-1; length: 15; D: TRBD1; DNA: TGCGCCAGCAGCACCGGACAGGGGGCTAACGGGGAGCTGTTTTTT; CDR3: CASSTGQGANGELFF
size: NA; J: TRBJ2-4; V: TRBV28; length: 13; D: NA; DNA: TGTGCCAGCAGTTTTCGGACGGGCCCAGGGAGTAACTTC; CDR3: CASSFRTGPGSNF
size: NA; J: TRBJ2-7; V: TRBV6-5; length: 15; D: TRBD2; DNA: TGTGCCAGCAGTTACGCTAGCGGGAGATCATACGAGCAGTACTTC; CDR3: CASSYASGRSYEQYF